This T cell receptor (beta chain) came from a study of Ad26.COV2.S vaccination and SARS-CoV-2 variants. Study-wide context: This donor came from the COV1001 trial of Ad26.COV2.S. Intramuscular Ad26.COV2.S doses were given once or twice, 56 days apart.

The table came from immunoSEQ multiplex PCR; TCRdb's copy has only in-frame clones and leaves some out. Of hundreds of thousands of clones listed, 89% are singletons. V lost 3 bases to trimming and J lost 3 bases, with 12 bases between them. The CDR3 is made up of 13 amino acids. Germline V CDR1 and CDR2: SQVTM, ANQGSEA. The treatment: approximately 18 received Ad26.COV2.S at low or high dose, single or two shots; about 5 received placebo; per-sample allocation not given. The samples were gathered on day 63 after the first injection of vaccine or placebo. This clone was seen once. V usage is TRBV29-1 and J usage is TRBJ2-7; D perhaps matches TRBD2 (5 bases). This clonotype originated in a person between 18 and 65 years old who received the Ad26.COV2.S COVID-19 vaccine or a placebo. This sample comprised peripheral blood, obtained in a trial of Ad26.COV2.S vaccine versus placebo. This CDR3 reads CSVDTGKGYEQYF. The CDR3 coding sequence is TGCAGCGTTGATACGGGAAAGGGCTACGAGCAGTACTTC.